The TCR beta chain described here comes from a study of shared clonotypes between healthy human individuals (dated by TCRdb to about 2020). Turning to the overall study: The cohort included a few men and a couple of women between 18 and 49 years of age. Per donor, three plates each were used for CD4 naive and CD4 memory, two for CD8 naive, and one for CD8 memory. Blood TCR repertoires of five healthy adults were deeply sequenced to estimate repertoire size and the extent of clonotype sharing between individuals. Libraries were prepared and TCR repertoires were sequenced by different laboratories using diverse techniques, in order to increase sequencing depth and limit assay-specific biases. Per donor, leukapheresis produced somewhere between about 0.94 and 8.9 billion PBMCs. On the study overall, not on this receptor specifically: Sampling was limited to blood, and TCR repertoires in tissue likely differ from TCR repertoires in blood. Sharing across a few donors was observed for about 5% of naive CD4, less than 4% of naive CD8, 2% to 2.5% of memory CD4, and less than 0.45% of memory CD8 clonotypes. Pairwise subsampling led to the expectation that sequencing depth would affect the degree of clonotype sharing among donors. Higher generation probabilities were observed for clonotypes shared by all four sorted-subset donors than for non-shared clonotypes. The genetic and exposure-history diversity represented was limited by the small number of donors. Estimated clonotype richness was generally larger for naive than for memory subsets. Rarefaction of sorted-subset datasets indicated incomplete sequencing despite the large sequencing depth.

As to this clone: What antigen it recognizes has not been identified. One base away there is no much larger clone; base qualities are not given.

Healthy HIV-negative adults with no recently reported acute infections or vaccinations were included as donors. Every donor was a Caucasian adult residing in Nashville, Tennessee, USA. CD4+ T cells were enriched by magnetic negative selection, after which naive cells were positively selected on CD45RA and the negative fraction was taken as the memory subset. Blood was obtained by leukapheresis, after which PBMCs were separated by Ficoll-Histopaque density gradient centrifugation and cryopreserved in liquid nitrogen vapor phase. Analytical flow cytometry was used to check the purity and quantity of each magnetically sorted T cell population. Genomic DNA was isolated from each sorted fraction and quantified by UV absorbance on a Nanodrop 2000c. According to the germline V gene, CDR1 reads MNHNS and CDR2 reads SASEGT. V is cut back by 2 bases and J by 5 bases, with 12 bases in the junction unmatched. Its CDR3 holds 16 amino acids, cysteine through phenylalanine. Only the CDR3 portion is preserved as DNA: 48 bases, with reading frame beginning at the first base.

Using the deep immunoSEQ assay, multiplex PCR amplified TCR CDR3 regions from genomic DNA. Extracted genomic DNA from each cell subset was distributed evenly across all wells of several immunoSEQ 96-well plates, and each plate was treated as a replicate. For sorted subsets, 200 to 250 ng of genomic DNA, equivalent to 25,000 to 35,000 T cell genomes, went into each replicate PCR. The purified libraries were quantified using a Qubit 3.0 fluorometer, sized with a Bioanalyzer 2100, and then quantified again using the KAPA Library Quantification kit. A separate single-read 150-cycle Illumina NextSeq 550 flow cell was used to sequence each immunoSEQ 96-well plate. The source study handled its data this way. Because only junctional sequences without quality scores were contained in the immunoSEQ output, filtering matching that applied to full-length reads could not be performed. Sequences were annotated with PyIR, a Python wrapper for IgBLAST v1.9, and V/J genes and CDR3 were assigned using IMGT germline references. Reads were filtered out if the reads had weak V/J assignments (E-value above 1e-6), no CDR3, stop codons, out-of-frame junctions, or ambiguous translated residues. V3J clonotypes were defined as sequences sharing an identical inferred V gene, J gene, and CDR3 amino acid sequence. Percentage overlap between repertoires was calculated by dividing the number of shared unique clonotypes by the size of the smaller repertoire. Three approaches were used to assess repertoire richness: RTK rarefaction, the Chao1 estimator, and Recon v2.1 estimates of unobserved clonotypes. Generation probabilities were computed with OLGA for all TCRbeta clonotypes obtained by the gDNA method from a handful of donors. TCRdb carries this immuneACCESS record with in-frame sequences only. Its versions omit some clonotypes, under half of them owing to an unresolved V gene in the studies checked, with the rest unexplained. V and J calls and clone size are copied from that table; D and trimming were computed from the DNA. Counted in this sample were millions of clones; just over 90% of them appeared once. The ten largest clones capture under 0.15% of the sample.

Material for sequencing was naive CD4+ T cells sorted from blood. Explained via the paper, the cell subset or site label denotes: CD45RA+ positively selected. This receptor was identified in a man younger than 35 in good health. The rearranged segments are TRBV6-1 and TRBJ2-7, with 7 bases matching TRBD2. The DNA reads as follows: TGTGCCAGCAGTGAAATGGTTGGCGGGAGACCCCACGAGCAGTACTTC. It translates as CASSEMVGGRPHEQYF.